One and the same sample provided the 5 T cell receptor beta chains below, sequenced in a study of T-cell reconstitution after alpha-beta-depleted transplantation in children. Preparation of the TCRbeta library was carried out with unique molecular identifiers. MiXCR, applied by TCRdb to the PCR reads, yields one record per CDR3 protein. This sample has roughly 200,000 distinct CDR3 sequences, with roughly 6.8% found just once. Material: PBMCs from the stem cell graft donor, obtained from the stem cell graft. The receptors were gathered from a human donor who donated a stem cell graft to a child with Wiskott-Aldrich syndrome.

This clonotype was seen many times. The chain has TRBV12-3 or TRBV12-4 and TRBJ1-5; D is unclear. The V end was cut by 5 bases, the J end by 2 bases, with 10 bases between. CDR3 size: 14 residues. The CDR3 sequence: CASSAEHGNQPQHF. In DNA form, the CDR3 reads TGTGCCAGCAGTGCCGAACATGGCAATCAGCCCCAGCATTTT.

This clonotype showed up many times. The V call is TRBV7-9, the J call TRBJ2-7, with a tentative D call TRBD1 (5 bases). V lost 5 bases to trimming and J lost 0 bases, with 17 bases between them. The V gene's germline CDR1 is SEHNR and CDR2 FQNEAQ (reference sequence). The CDR3 consists of 16 residues. The CDR3 protein is CASSPLRGPGSYEQYF. CDR3 nucleotides: TGTGCCAGCAGCCCTCTTAGGGGCCCTGGCTCCTACGAGCAGTACTTC.

This clonotype was observed at least ten times. V usage is TRBV12-3 or TRBV12-4 and J usage is TRBJ1-5; D is unresolved. CDR3 length: 12 residues. Trimming shortened V by 7 bases and J by 9 bases, and 13 bases separated the two germline ends. CDR3 in DNA: TGTGCCAGCACCAATACAGTATCGCCCCAGCATTTT. Its translation: CASTNTVSPQHF.

This chain joins TRBV4-1 and TRBJ2-5, with 9 nucleotides matching TRBD2. Germline V CDR1 and CDR2: MGHRA, YSYEKL. The CDR3 length is 15 residues. The V gene end was trimmed by 1 base and the J gene end by 3 bases; junction bases not matched to a gene: 3. CDR3 residues: CASSQGVAGEETQYF. The DNA for the CDR3 is TGCGCCAGCAGCCAAGGTGTAGCGGGGGAAGAGACCCAGTACTTC.

This clonotype was seen many times. The rearrangement joins TRBV29-1 to TRBJ2-1; 7 bases are shared with TRBD2. CDR1 SQVTM and CDR2 ANQGSEA come from the germline V gene. CDR3 length: 12 amino acids. Losses at the gene ends were 4 bases for V and 3 bases for J; bases not matched to a gene: 0. The CDR3 region is CSVGTSYNEQFF. In nucleotides, the CDR3 is TGCAGCGTTGGGACTAGCTACAATGAGCAGTTCTTC.